A single sample gave rise to the 27 T cell receptor beta chains below, sequenced in a study of cytomegalovirus exposure and HLA in healthy donors (dated by TCRdb to 2016 to 2017). The library was made by the immunoSEQ multiplex PCR assay. For the multiplex PCR, a mixture combining 60 forward primers for TCR Vbeta segments and 13 reverse primers for TCR Jbeta segments was used. In TCRdb, the immuneACCESS table is reduced to in-frame sequences with V and J assigned. These tables do not hold every clone; where another copy was compared, an unresolved V gene accounts for under half, and the others remain unexplained. This sample gives around 130,000 clones in total; about 80% of them show up just once. The ten largest clones add up to 1.5% of the sample. The sequencing input was PBMCs. The receptor set was obtained from a woman aged 18 to 35 in good health and CMV-seronegative.

The chain employs TRBV4-1 and TRBJ1-1; 7 positions agree with TRBD1. Germline-derived CDR1 and CDR2 are MGHRA and YSYEKL. J was trimmed by 3 bases and V by 4 bases; bases with no gene match: 8. CDR3 length equals 15 residues. The CDR3 reads CASSRQGGGDTEAFF. For the CDR3, the DNA is TGCGCCAGCAGCCGACAGGGCGGGGGGGACACTGAAGCTTTCTTT.

The rearrangement joins TRBV7-9 to TRBJ2-1, with 7 bases matching TRBD2. The V gene end was trimmed by 11 bases and the J gene end by 4 bases; junction bases not matched to a gene: 8. CDR3 size: 13 residues. Germline values: CDR1 SEHNR, CDR2 FQNEAQ (reference sequence). The CDR3 here is CAGKRERYNEQFF. CDR3 nucleotide sequence: TGTGCCGGAAAGCGGGAAAGATACAATGAGCAGTTCTTC.

This sequence joins TRBV6-1 and TRBJ2-7; D is possibly TRBD1 (6 bases). V lost 4 bases to trimming and J lost 4 bases, with 17 bases between them. This CDR3 has 15 amino acids. CDR1 and CDR2 from the germline V gene are MNHNS and SASEGT. Here the CDR3 reads CASSVSGEHLYEQYF. The CDR3 DNA reads TGTGCCAGCAGTGTGTCAGGGGAGCATCTTTACGAGCAGTACTTC.

The rearrangement joins TRBV2 to TRBJ2-3, with D possibly matching TRBD1 (5 bases). Germline CDR1 SNHLY, CDR2 FYNNEI. This CDR3 comprises 14 residues. The ends were cut back, 8 bases at V and 1 base at J, with 13 bases in the middle. CDR3 loop: CASVPGNGTDTQYF. CDR3 sequence (DNA): TGTGCCAGCGTTCCAGGGAATGGCACAGATACGCAGTATTTT.

The chain recombines TRBV5-5 with TRBJ2-7; D remains ambiguous. The CDR3 is made up of 15 amino acids. Trimming removed 0 bases at V and 4 bases at J, with 14 bases between. Germline V CDR1 and CDR2: SGHKS, YYEKEE (reference sequence). The CDR3: CASSLDQALSYEQYF. The CDR3 DNA sequence: TGTGCCAGCAGCTTGGACCAGGCCCTATCGTACGAGCAGTACTTC.

The chain couples TRBV18 to TRBJ2-2; 8 nucleotides line up with TRBD1. The junction had 8 bases not matched to a gene; V was cut back by 3 bases and J by 5 bases. The CDR3 has 16 amino acids. CDR1 and CDR2 from the germline V gene are KGHSH and LQKENI. The CDR3: CASSPRTGRGTGELFF. The CDR3 DNA reads as TGTGCCAGCTCACCCCGGACAGGGAGAGGAACCGGGGAGCTGTTTTTT. The full variable domain, rest sourced from reference TRBV18 and TRBJ2-2, is NAGVMQNPRHLVRRRGQEARLRCSPMKGHSHVYWYRQLPEEGLKFMVYLQKENIIDESGMPKERFSAEFPKEGPSILRIQQVVRGDSAAYFCASSPRTGRGTGELFFGEGSRLTVL.

This chain uses TRBV15 with TRBJ2-7; tentative D call: TRBD1 (7 bases). The CDR3 has 17 residues. CDR1 is LNHNV, CDR2 YYDKDF, per germline (reference sequence). Trimming removed 2 bases from V and 6 bases from J, with 23 bases in between. CDR3 protein: CATSRPESLEGATEQYF. As DNA, the CDR3 is TGTGCCACCAGCAGACCCGAATCCCTGGAGGGGGCGACCGAGCAGTACTTC. Drawing the rest from reference TRBV15 and TRBJ2-7, the complete variable domain is DAMVIQNPRYQVTQFGKPVTLSCSQTLNHNVMYWYQQKSSQAPKLLFHYYDKDFNNEADTPDNFQSRRPNTSFCFLDIRSPGLGDTAMYLCATSRPESLEGATEQYFGPGTRLTVT.

Points on this clone: Other DNA sequences within the sample encode an identical CDR3. This chain connects TRBV6-6 to TRBJ2-1, with a possible D match to TRBD2 (5 bases). The V gene's germline CDR1 is MNHNY and CDR2 SVGAGI (reference sequence). CDR3 length equals 15 residues. The germline V and J ends were trimmed by 4 bases and 4 bases, with 14 bases remaining between them. Here the CDR3 reads CASSSLAREYNEQFF. Written as DNA, the CDR3 is TGTGCCAGCAGTTCACTGGCGAGGGAGTACAATGAGCAGTTCTTC.

J is TRBJ2-3 and V is TRBV18, with 7 nucleotides matching TRBD2. V shed 5 bases and J 2 bases; nucleotides not matched to a gene: 13. From germline, CDR1 is KGHSH and CDR2 LQKENI. This CDR3 has 17 residues. The chain's CDR3 is CASSTRLKSGNTDTQYF. The CDR3 DNA sequence: TGTGCCAGCTCAACCCGCTTAAAGAGCGGGAACACAGATACGCAGTATTTT.

The chain is built from TRBV6-5 and TRBJ1-2, with D possibly being TRBD1 (5 bases). Trimming left V 5 bases short and J 6 bases short, with 19 bases between. Germline V CDR1 and CDR2: MNHEY, SVGAGI. This CDR3 comprises 15 residues. CDR3 sequence reads: CASSPRGEGTHGYTF. The DNA of the CDR3 is TGTGCCAGCAGTCCTCGAGGGGAGGGGACCCATGGCTACACCTTC.

This chain joins TRBV7-2 and TRBJ2-1; TRBD2 is a possible D gene (6 bases). Germline V CDR1 and CDR2: SGHTA, FQGNSA. The CDR3 totals 17 residues. V was trimmed by 2 bases and J by 0 bases, leaving 14 bases between them. Here the CDR3 DNA reads TGTGCCAGCAGCTTATTTATACGGGGGAGCTCCTACAATGAGCAGTTCTTC. Its translation is CASSLFIRGSSYNEQFF.

This clone appeared a single time. The chain joins TRBV7-2 to TRBJ2-3; 12 bases are shared with TRBD2. V was clipped by 3 bases and J by 2 bases; unmatched bases: 9. This CDR3 region has 18 residues. CDR1 SGHTA and CDR2 FQGNSA come from the germline V gene. The CDR3: CASSLTSGGRFLTDTQYF. The CDR3 DNA follows: TGTGCCAGCAGCTTGACTAGCGGGGGCCGTTTCCTCACAGATACGCAGTATTTT.

V gene TRBV6-5 combines with J gene TRBJ2-1; TRBD1 matches at 9 bases. The V and J ends lost 6 bases and 7 bases, in that order; junction bases with no gene match: 10. Per the germline V gene, CDR1 is MNHEY and CDR2 is SVGAGI. This CDR3 is built from 15 residues. The CDR3, as DNA: TGTGCCAGCAGCCCGGACAGGGGAGAGGGGAATGAGCAGTTCTTC. Translated: CASSPDRGEGNEQFF.

A note on this clone: Other DNA sequences in this specimen translate into the identical CDR3. The CDR3 region has the DNA TGTGCCAGCAGTTACTTGGGACAGGGTAATGGCTACACCTTC. Translating gives CASSYLGQGNGYTF. The V call is TRBV6-5, the J call TRBJ1-2; 9 bases match TRBD1. Unmatched junction bases numbered 3, after V lost 1 base and J lost 6 bases. Germline V gene lookup returns CDR1 MNHEY and CDR2 SVGAGI. This CDR3 comprises 14 residues.

The J gene is TRBJ1-1, the V gene TRBV5-8, with 9 bases matching TRBD1. Germline assignment: CDR1 SGHTS and CDR2 YDEGEE. There are 14 residues in the CDR3. V shed 2 bases, J shed 5 bases, and the junction held 4 bases outside the gene matches. The CDR3 DNA reads TGTGCCAGCAGCTTCGGACAGGGGAGAACTGAAGCTTTCTTT. This translates into CASSFGQGRTEAFF. The variable domain in full, completed from reference TRBV5-8 and TRBJ1-1, reads EAGVTQSPTHLIKTRGQQATLRCSPISGHTSVYWYQQALGLGLQFLLWYDEGEERNRGNFPPRFSGRQFPNYSSELNVNALELEDSALYLCASSFGQGRTEAFFGQGTRLTVV.

The rearrangement joins TRBV20-1 to TRBJ2-3; no clear D. In germline, CDR1 is DFQATT, CDR2 SNEGSKA (reference sequence). This CDR3 region has 10 residues. In DNA, the CDR3 is TGCAGCCCCAGGCGAGATACGCAGTATTTT. Translating it yields CSPRRDTQYF.

The chain carries TRBV5-4 and TRBJ1-4, with a tentative D call TRBD1 (5 bases). Between the trimmed V and J ends, which lost 3 bases and 0 bases, there was a span of 6 bases. CDR1 is SGHNT and CDR2 is YYREEE in the germline V gene (reference sequence). The CDR3 has 14 amino acids. CDR3 coding DNA: TGTGCCAGCAGCTCGGGGGCAACTAATGAAAAACTGTTTTTT. This codes for CASSSGATNEKLFF.

The chain carries TRBV7-2 and TRBJ2-7, with D possibly being TRBD1 (7 bases). Germline CDR1 SGHTA, CDR2 FQGNSA. V lost 3 bases and J 1 base, leaving 16 bases between the germline ends. This CDR3 has 16 amino acids. This chain's CDR3 is CASSFLWQGGSYEQYF. For the CDR3, the DNA is TGTGCCAGCAGCTTTCTGTGGCAGGGGGGTTCCTACGAGCAGTACTTC.

The CDR3 is CASSKGLAGFGVDTQYF. The CDR3 region has the DNA TGTGCCAGCAGCAAGGGACTAGCGGGGTTCGGAGTAGATACGCAGTATTTT. J is TRBJ2-3 and V is TRBV5-8, with 13 bases lining up with TRBD2. Germline trimming cut 4 bases from V and 5 bases from J; bases unmatched to any gene: 10. The V gene's germline CDR1 is SGHTS and CDR2 YDEGEE. This CDR3 is 17 amino acids long.

CDR3 in DNA: TGTGCCAGCTCACCACCGTCAGGGAGGAGTCAGCCCCAGCATTTT. Translation gives CASSPPSGRSQPQHF. The V call is TRBV18, the J call TRBJ1-5; maybe TRBD1 (5 bases). CDR1 is KGHSH, CDR2 LQKENI, per germline. Trimming shortened V by 0 bases and J by 6 bases, and 12 bases separated the two germline ends. The CDR3 is 15 amino acids.

The rearrangement links TRBV4-1 to TRBJ2-7, with 10 bases aligning to TRBD2. The ends lost 4 bases at V and 2 bases at J; junction bases unmatched: 5. CDR3 length: 15 amino acids. CDR1 is MGHRA, CDR2 YSYEKL, per germline. CDR3 residues: CASSLQREGTYEQYF. The CDR3 bases are TGCGCCAGCAGCCTCCAGCGGGAGGGTACCTACGAGCAGTACTTC.

Regarding this clone: Other DNA sequences within the sample encode an identical CDR3. This rearrangement joins TRBV18 to TRBJ1-1, with D possibly matching TRBD1 (5 bases). The CDR3 contains 13 residues. The ends were cut back, 3 bases at V and 2 bases at J, with 7 bases in the middle. Per germline, CDR1 KGHSH and CDR2 LQKENI. The CDR3 DNA follows: TGTGCCAGCTCACCGCAGGGTAACACTGAAGCTTTCTTT. It encodes CASSPQGNTEAFF.

This clone occurred a few times. The chain employs TRBV5-1 and TRBJ1-3; D gene uncertain. CDR3 length equals 14 residues. Germline-derived CDR1 and CDR2 are SGHRS and YFSETQ. Deletions cut 1 base from V and 4 bases from J, with 9 bases between. The CDR3: CASSLPSSGNTIYF. CDR3 DNA: TGCGCCAGCAGCTTGCCAAGCTCCGGAAACACCATATATTTT. The full variable domain, in which reference TRBV5-1 and TRBJ1-3 provide the parts outside the CDR3, is KAGVTQTPRYLIKTRGQQVTLSCSPISGHRSVSWYQQTPGQGLQFLFEYFSETQRNKGNFPGRFSGRQFSNSRSEMNVSTLELGDSALYLCASSLPSSGNTIYFGEGSWLTVV.

This clone came up a few times. This rearrangement joins TRBV4-2 to TRBJ2-7; D might be TRBD1 (5 bases). V lost 1 base and J lost 1, with 14 bases in between. The CDR3 runs to 16 residues. Looked up from germline, CDR1 is LGHNA and CDR2 is YNFKEQ. The CDR3 sequence: CASSQVYFDSSYEQYF. CDR3 in DNA: TGTGCCAGCAGCCAAGTGTATTTCGACAGTTCCTACGAGCAGTACTTC.

V gene TRBV2 combines with J gene TRBJ1-5, with 10 bases lining up with TRBD1. The V segment lost 3 bases and the J segment 6 bases; nucleotides outside the gene matches: 2. Looked up from germline, CDR1 is SNHLY and CDR2 is FYNNEI. The CDR3 is made up of 14 amino acids. In DNA form, the CDR3 reads TGTGCCAGCAGTGAGGACAGGGGGTTTCAGCCCCAGCATTTT. Its protein is CASSEDRGFQPQHF.

The chain joins TRBV12-5 to TRBJ2-5; 7 positions agree with TRBD1. V lost 6 bases, J lost 3 bases, and 4 bases stayed unmatched. Germline values: CDR1 LGHNT, CDR2 FRNRAP. The CDR3 has 13 amino acids. CDR3 DNA: TGTGCTAGTGGCCGGGACAGCAAAGAGACCCAGTACTTC. This gives the protein CASGRDSKETQYF.

The V call is TRBV7-3, the J call TRBJ2-1; D is unresolved. This CDR3 has 15 amino acids. CDR1 SGHTA and CDR2 FQGTGA come from the germline V gene. V gave up 0 bases and J gave up 0 bases, with 6 bases separating them. CDR3 sequence (DNA): TGTGCCAGCAGCTTAACGAGGAGCTCCTACAATGAGCAGTTCTTC. Amino acid sequence: CASSLTRSSYNEQFF.